This T cell receptor beta chain was sequenced for a study of PD-L1 blockade in urothelial cancer. The V segment lost 5 bases and the J segment 8 bases; nucleotides outside the gene matches: 8. This CDR3 is built from 14 residues. Per the germline V gene, CDR1 is SEHNR and CDR2 is FQNEAQ (reference sequence). Each PCR reaction had synthetic TCR analog templates spiked into it. Method: immunoSEQ multiplex PCR; TCRdb's copy keeps in-frame clones and lacks some. The sample has 58,000 or so clones; 81% are singletons. Time point meaning: pretreatment peripheral blood. The sample consisted of PBMCs, taken around atezolizumab (anti-PD-L1) treatment. The sequence derives from a man aged 70 or older with urothelial cancer. V gene TRBV7-9 combines with J gene TRBJ1-4; 7 positions match TRBD1. The DNA of the CDR3 is TGTGCCAGCAGCCCAGGGGGGAACGAGGAAAAACTGTTTTTT. This encodes CASSPGGNEEKLFF.